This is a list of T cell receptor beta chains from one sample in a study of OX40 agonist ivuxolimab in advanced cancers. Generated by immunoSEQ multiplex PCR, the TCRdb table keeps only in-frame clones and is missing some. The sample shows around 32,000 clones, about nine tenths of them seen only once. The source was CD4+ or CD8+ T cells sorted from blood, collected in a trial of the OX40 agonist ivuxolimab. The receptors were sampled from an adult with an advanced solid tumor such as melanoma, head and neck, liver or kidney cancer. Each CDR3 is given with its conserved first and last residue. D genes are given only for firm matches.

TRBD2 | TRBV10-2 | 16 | CASTARLAGEAGELFF
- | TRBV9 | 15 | CASSEGVALTGELFF
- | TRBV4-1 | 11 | CASSQDLEQYF
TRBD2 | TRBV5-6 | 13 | CASRLAGWNEQYF
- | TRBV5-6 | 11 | CASSLVDGYTF
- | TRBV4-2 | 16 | CASSQGGPVGSYEQYF
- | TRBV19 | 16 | CASSPSREITYNEQFF
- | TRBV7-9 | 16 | CASSLGLLTGTDEQYF
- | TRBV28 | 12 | CASSFGSYEQYF
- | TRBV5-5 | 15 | CASSLAAYLGYEQYF
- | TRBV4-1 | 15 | CASSQGWGPEETQYF
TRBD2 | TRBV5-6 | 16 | CASSLYLGGAVETQYF
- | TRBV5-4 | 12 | CASSLHQETQYF
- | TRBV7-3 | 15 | CASSRGQLSTDTQYF
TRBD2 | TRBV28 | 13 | CASTPGLEETQYF
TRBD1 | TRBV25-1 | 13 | CASSEWTGTEAFF
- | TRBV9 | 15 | CASSVDPQSNTEAFF
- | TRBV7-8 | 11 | CAGTNTGELFF
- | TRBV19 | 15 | CASSIFTGSSYEQYF
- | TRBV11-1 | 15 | CASSETVQPSYEQYF
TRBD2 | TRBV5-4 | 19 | CASSLFRGTSGISYNEQFF
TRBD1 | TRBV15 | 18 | CATSRLGQGLTNTGELFF
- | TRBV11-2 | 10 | CASSGDTQYF
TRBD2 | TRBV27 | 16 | CASSLSSGGFQETQYF
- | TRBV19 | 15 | CASSPPDLGNYGYTF